The source of this T cell receptor (beta chain) is a study of blood T cells in healthy people across ages. Study-level points and caveats: For the donors, CMV status was unknown and possibly confounded expanded clonotype changes. Naive CD4+ cells and diversity were both higher in long-lived donors than in aged donors.

As for this clonotype: Its matching antigen is unknown. The junction departs from germline at one end; a sequencing error may be responsible.

The use of a sample-barcoded 5' primer and a J-beta primer mix characterized a second PCR of about 7 to 12 cycles. A template-switch adaptor containing 12 random nucleotides labeled each cDNA molecule. The study obtained at least 2.5 million CDR3-containing paired-end reads from every sample. TCRdb redid the calling of the 5' RACE reads with MiXCR, one entry per CDR3 protein. The sample yields 710,000 or so distinct CDR3 sequences, approximately 29% seen once. The CDR3 length is 15 residues. The germline CDR1 and CDR2 sequences are LNHDA and SQIVND (reference sequence). The chain has TRBV19 and TRBJ2-1, with 8 bases that match TRBD2. Sequenced input: blood. The receptor was derived from an elderly woman in good health. The CDR3 region has the DNA TGTGCCTGTAGTCCCACCGCGGGAGGAGTCTATGAGCAGTTCTTC. Its protein is CACSPTAGGVYEQFF.